Below, 10 T cell receptor beta chains from the same sample are listed, as sequenced in a study of identical twins. From the 5' RACE reads, TCRdb called clonotypes with MiXCR, one entry per CDR3 protein. The table has some 660,000 distinct CDR3 sequences, over 8.5% seen once; the top ten hold roughly 0.97%. The same sample was also used in a study of yellow fever vaccine responses in identical twins.

The sample taken for sequencing was PBMCs. Every receptor here comes from a woman aged 18-29 years in good health.

On this clonotype: This may stem from a read error, because a much larger clone lies one nucleotide away. J is TRBJ2-7 and V is TRBV29-1; 8 bases agree with TRBD2. Trimming cost V 4 bases and J 3 bases; bases outside gene matches: 17. CDR3 length: 17 residues. CDR1 is SQVTM, CDR2 ANQGSEA, per germline. The CDR3 DNA is TGCAGCGTTGTCGAACTAGCGGTAGGGACCACTTTCTACGAGCAGTACTTC. Translating gives CSVVELAVGTTFYEQYF.

This clonotype was detected many times. The chain employs TRBV2 and TRBJ2-3; 10 bases line up with TRBD2. Germline values: CDR1 SNHLY, CDR2 FYNNEI. The CDR3 runs to 14 residues. V was pared by 10 bases and J by 2 bases, with 6 bases of the junction left unmatched. In nucleotides, the CDR3 is TGTGCCACTAAGCGGGAGGGAACCACAGATACGCAGTATTTT. This encodes CATKREGTTDTQYF.

This clonotype was seen a handful of times. The rearrangement joins TRBV5-5 to TRBJ2-5; 7 bases align to TRBD1. Losses at the gene ends were 4 bases for V and 3 bases for J; bases not matched to a gene: 12. The CDR3 consists of 16 residues. Germline V gene lookup returns CDR1 SGHKS and CDR2 YYEKEE (reference sequence). CDR3 region: CASSETSRQGEETQYF. The CDR3 DNA reads TGTGCCAGCAGCGAGACCTCCAGGCAGGGGGAAGAGACCCAGTACTTC.

This clonotype has ten or more counts. The V and J genes are TRBV4-3 and TRBJ2-5; TRBD2 matches 8 bases. The CDR3 covers 15 residues. Germline loops: CDR1 LGHNA, CDR2 YSLEER. Trimming took 4 bases from V and 1 from J; bases not matched to a gene: 5. The CDR3: CASSPGLEIQETQYF. CDR3 DNA sequence: TGCGCCAGCAGCCCGGGACTAGAGATCCAAGAGACCCAGTACTTC.

This clonotype came up a few times. CDR3 DNA: TGCAGTGCTAGAGAAAGGGGCCTGGGGTACGAGCAGTACTTC. Its translation is CSARERGLGYEQYF. The rearrangement links TRBV20-1 to TRBJ2-7; a possible D gene is TRBD1 (5 bases). The CDR3 length is 14 residues. Trimming removed 0 bases at V and 4 bases at J, with 13 bases between. In germline, CDR1 is DFQATT, CDR2 SNEGSKA (reference sequence).

The chain carries TRBV12-3 or TRBV12-4 and TRBJ2-5; 11 bases match TRBD2. V shed 6 bases and J 2 bases; nucleotides not matched to a gene: 8. CDR3 length: 16 amino acids. The DNA of the CDR3 is TGTGCCAGCAGCGATACTAGCGGGGGAGTTCAAGAGACCCAGTACTTC. It translates to CASSDTSGGVQETQYF.

This clonotype was counted many times. The genes are TRBV5-1 and TRBJ1-1; D is ambiguous. The CDR3 covers 14 residues. V was cut by 0 bases and J by 1 base, with 7 bases left in between. Germline loops: CDR1 SGHRS, CDR2 YFSETQ. The CDR3 protein is CASSLVGENTEAFF. The CDR3 coding sequence is TGCGCCAGCAGCTTGGTCGGTGAGAACACTGAAGCTTTCTTT.

This clonotype was recorded many times. This chain connects TRBV11-1 to TRBJ1-1; TRBD1 matches 7 bases. The CDR3 totals 19 residues. The trim removed 3 bases at V and 5 bases at J, leaving 21 bases unmatched. Germline lookup yields CDR1 SGHAT and CDR2 FQDESV (reference sequence). DNA of the CDR3: TGTGCCAGCAGCTTTCGCGCAGGGGGTCCTGGGAGGGCGAATACTGAAGCTTTCTTT. This gives the protein CASSFRAGGPGRANTEAFF. The full variable domain, completed using reference TRBV11-1 and TRBJ1-1, is EAEVAQSPRYKITEKSQAVAFWCDPISGHATLYWYRQILGQGPELLVQFQDESVVDDSQLPKDRFSAERLKGVDSTLKIQPAELGDSAMYLCASSFRAGGPGRANTEAFFGQGTRLTVV.

This clonotype was seen a handful of times. V is TRBV6-2 or TRBV6-3 and J is TRBJ1-3, with a tentative D call TRBD1 (6 bases). This CDR3 comprises 15 residues. Germline V gene lookup returns CDR1 MNHEY and CDR2 SVGEGT. V lost 6 bases, J lost 0 bases, and 12 bases lay in between. CDR3 DNA: TGTGCCAGCAGAAGGGACAACCGCTCTGGAAACACCATATATTTT. It yields the protein CASRRDNRSGNTIYF.

V and J are TRBV5-4 and TRBJ2-1; 15 bases agree with TRBD2. After removal of 4 bases from V and 9 bases from J, the junction contained 2 bases not matched to a gene. The CDR3 is made up of 14 amino acids. Germline-derived CDR1 and CDR2 are SGHNT and YYREEE (reference sequence). For the CDR3, the DNA is TGTGCCAGCAGCCGGGGACTAGCGGGAGGTGAGCAGTTCTTC. Translation: CASSRGLAGGEQFF. Supplemented by reference TRBV5-4 and TRBJ2-1, the full variable domain reads ETGVTQSPTHLIKTRGQQVTLRCSSQSGHNTVSWYQQALGQGPQFIFQYYREEENGRGNFPPRFSGLQFPNYSSELNVNALELDDSALYLCASSRGLAGGEQFFGPGTRLTVL.